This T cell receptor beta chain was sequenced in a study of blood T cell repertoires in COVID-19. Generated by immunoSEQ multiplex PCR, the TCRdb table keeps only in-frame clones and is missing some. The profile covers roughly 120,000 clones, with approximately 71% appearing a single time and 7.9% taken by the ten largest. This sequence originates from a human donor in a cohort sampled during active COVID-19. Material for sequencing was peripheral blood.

The CDR3 is CASSFPGGYEQYF. Here the CDR3 DNA reads TGTGCCAGCAGTTTTCCAGGGGGCTACGAGCAGTACTTC. The chain carries TRBV12-3 or TRBV12-4 and TRBJ2-7; 7 bases are shared with TRBD1. The CDR3 runs 13 residues. Trimming took 3 bases from V and 3 from J; bases not matched to a gene: 2.